A single sample is the source of the 15 T cell receptor beta chains below, sequenced in a study of T cells after yellow fever vaccination. Using its own MiXCR run on the 5' RACE reads, TCRdb lists one record per CDR3 protein. Of some 550,000 distinct CDR3 sequences in the sample, about 19% were seen once. The specimen was PBMCs, collected 15 days after the yellow fever booster vaccination. These receptor sequences come from a man in his thirties or forties who received the YFV17D yellow fever vaccine.

The V gene is TRBV28, the J gene TRBJ1-2; D is possibly TRBD1 (6 bases). V lost 4 bases and J lost 4, with 16 bases in between. Germline assignment: CDR1 MDHEN and CDR2 SYDVKM. This CDR3 has 15 amino acids. DNA for the CDR3: TGTGCCAGCAGTTCACCACCGACAGGTTTCTATGGCTACACCTTC. Translating it yields CASSSPPTGFYGYTF.

V is TRBV12-3 or TRBV12-4 and J is TRBJ2-7; 7 bases agree with TRBD1. V lost 7 bases, J lost 0 bases, and 12 bases stayed unmatched. This CDR3 comprises 16 residues. Written as DNA, the CDR3 is TGTGCCAGCACCAAGATCTGGACAGGCTACTCCTACGAGCAGTACTTC. Translated: CASTKIWTGYSYEQYF.

V and J are TRBV9 and TRBJ2-1; 9 bases map to TRBD2. This CDR3 contains 13 residues. V was clipped by 1 base and J by 8 bases; unmatched bases: 1. Per germline, CDR1 SGDLS and CDR2 YYNGEE. The CDR3 region has the DNA TGTGCCAGCAGCGTAACTAGCGGGCATGAGCAGTTCTTC. It encodes CASSVTSGHEQFF.

This clonotype was detected many times. The rearrangement links TRBV10-3 to TRBJ2-2; D tentatively reads TRBD1 or TRBD2 (6 bases each). This CDR3 region has 16 residues. In germline, CDR1 is ENHRY, CDR2 SYGVKD. The ends were cut back, 6 bases at V and 1 base at J, with 15 bases in the middle. CDR3 protein: CAISPSGAVNTGELFF. The CDR3, as DNA: TGTGCCATCAGCCCCTCGGGGGCTGTGAACACCGGGGAGCTGTTTTTT.

The V call is TRBV28, the J call TRBJ2-5; possibly TRBD1 for D (5 bases). CDR1 is MDHEN, CDR2 SYDVKM, per germline. Trimming removed 7 bases from V and 2 bases from J, with 14 bases in between. The CDR3 contains 14 residues. The CDR3 region is CASTGTGAQETQYF. In DNA, the CDR3 is TGTGCCAGCACCGGTACAGGAGCTCAAGAGACCCAGTACTTC.

This clonotype has more than one count but fewer than ten. This chain uses TRBV21-1 with TRBJ1-5; the DNA was not compared with TRBD1, the D call given in the table. TRBV21-1 is listed as a pseudogene. This CDR3 contains 15 residues. CDR3 in amino acids: CASSKGQVLTQPQHF. Here the CDR3 DNA reads TGTGCCAGCAGCAAAGGACAGGTTCTTACTCAGCCCCAGCATTTT.

The chain joins TRBV4-1 to TRBJ2-2, with 10 bases matching TRBD1. Germline CDR1 MGHRA, CDR2 YSYEKL. V gave up 1 base and J gave up 1 base; unmatched junction bases: 6. The CDR3 has 18 residues. The CDR3 loop reads CASSQADRGPMNTGELFF. The DNA of the CDR3 is TGCGCCAGCAGCCAAGCCGACAGGGGGCCGATGAACACCGGGGAGCTGTTTTTT.

The V and J genes are TRBV5-4 and TRBJ2-5, with a possible D match to TRBD2 (6 bases). Between the trimmed V and J ends, which lost 3 bases and 5 bases, there was a span of 20 bases. Germline lookup yields CDR1 SGHNT and CDR2 YYREEE (reference sequence). The CDR3 runs 16 residues. Here the CDR3 reads CASSWSSGEPPETQYF. The CDR3 bases are TGTGCCAGCAGCTGGAGTAGCGGAGAACCTCCGGAGACCCAGTACTTC.

This clonotype showed up just a few times. V and J are TRBV20-1 and TRBJ2-1, with 11 nucleotides matching TRBD2. The trim removed 4 bases at V and 5 bases at J, leaving 7 bases unmatched. Germline CDR1 DFQATT, CDR2 SNEGSKA (reference sequence). The CDR3 loop spans 15 amino acids. CDR3 sequence (DNA): TGCAGTGCTAAGAAGTTAGCGGGAGGGCACAATGAGCAGTTCTTC. Translating gives CSAKKLAGGHNEQFF.

This clonotype was detected once. The chain uses TRBV23-1 and TRBJ2-2; D may be TRBD2 (6 bases). TRBV23-1 is an ORF, and what it does is uncertain. This CDR3 comprises 13 residues. V was trimmed by 9 bases and J by 0 bases, leaving 8 bases between them. CDR3 residues: CARGLTNTGELFF. The CDR3 DNA follows: TGCGCCAGGGGACTGACGAACACCGGGGAGCTGTTTTTT.

This clonotype was counted many times. The rearrangement links TRBV12-3 or TRBV12-4 to TRBJ2-5; TRBD2 might be the D (5 bases). The CDR3 is made up of 14 amino acids. Trimming stripped 10 bases from V and 5 bases from J, with 20 bases between. CDR3 loop: CAITLESSVETQYF. In DNA, the CDR3 is TGTGCCATCACACTAGAGAGCTCGGTCGAGACCCAGTACTTC.

This clonotype has a handful of counts. The genes are TRBV5-1 and TRBJ2-3; D is uncertain. Between the trimmed V and J ends, which lost 2 bases and 0 bases, there was a span of 7 bases. The CDR3 runs 14 residues. The germline gives CDR1 SGHRS, CDR2 YFSETQ. The CDR3 here is CASSFLSSTDTQYF. CDR3 DNA: TGCGCCAGCAGCTTCTTATCTAGCACAGATACGCAGTATTTT. Variable domain in full (rest from reference TRBV5-1 and TRBJ2-3): KAGVTQTPRYLIKTRGQQVTLSCSPISGHRSVSWYQQTPGQGLQFLFEYFSETQRNKGNFPGRFSGRQFSNSRSEMNVSTLELGDSALYLCASSFLSSTDTQYFGPGTRLTVL.

This sequence joins TRBV20-1 and TRBJ2-7, with 8 bases matching TRBD1. Germline-derived CDR1 and CDR2 are DFQATT and SNEGSKA (reference sequence). V dropped 0 bases and J dropped 5; count of bases not matched to a gene: 3. This CDR3 is built from 13 residues. CDR3 protein: CSARETGVNEQYF. In DNA, the CDR3 is TGCAGTGCTAGAGAGACAGGGGTGAACGAGCAGTACTTC.

This chain links TRBV12-3 or TRBV12-4 with TRBJ2-3, with TRBD2 identical over 9 bases. The CDR3 has 17 residues. With 1 base clipped from V and 4 bases from J, the junction kept 9 bases outside the gene matches. CDR3 region: CASSLGSGGTLADTQYF. The CDR3 region has the DNA TGTGCCAGCAGTTTAGGAAGCGGGGGGACTCTTGCAGATACGCAGTATTTT.

This clonotype was counted between two and nine times. This rearrangement joins TRBV20-1 to TRBJ2-7; 7 bases are shared with TRBD1. Germline V gene data show CDR1 as DFQATT and CDR2 as SNEGSKA (reference sequence). CDR3 size: 14 residues. J was trimmed by 3 bases and V by 2 bases; bases with no gene match: 7. CDR3 loop: CSARRQGRDYEQYF. For the CDR3, the DNA is TGCAGTGCTAGACGACAGGGCAGAGACTACGAGCAGTACTTC.